These 23 T cell receptor beta chains were sequenced from one sample in a study of identical twins. TCRdb processed the 5' RACE reads anew with MiXCR; each CDR3 protein has one entry. The sample records roughly 1.6 million distinct CDR3 sequences, under 35% being singletons. Sequenced: cord blood. The receptors shown here come from a newborn girl in good health.

Points on this clonotype: Because it lacks the conserved phenylalanine or tryptophan at the end, this CDR3 is likely a read error. V and J are TRBV13 and TRBJ1-2; D is uncertain. V was trimmed by 8 bases and J by 3 bases, leaving 13 bases between them. CDR1 is PRHDT, CDR2 FYEKMQ, per germline (reference sequence). The CDR3 contains 13 residues. CDR3 in amino acids: CASPTGRDYGYTL. CDR3 DNA: TGTGCCAGCCCGACGGGCCGGGACTATGGCTACACCTTA.

This chain links TRBV9 with TRBJ2-5; no firm D call. The CDR3 runs 14 residues. The germline V gene has CDR1 SGDLS and CDR2 YYNGEE. With 0 bases removed from V and 2 bases from J, the gap between germline ends came to 8 bases. The CDR3 sequence is CASSVDLFQETQYF. The CDR3 DNA is TGTGCCAGCAGCGTAGATCTGTTTCAAGAGACCCAGTACTTC.

The chain links TRBV29-1 to TRBJ1-2, with TRBD1 as a possible D gene (5 bases). Trimming cost V 5 bases and J 0 bases, with 13 bases left between them. The V gene's germline CDR1 is SQVTM and CDR2 ANQGSEA. The CDR3 runs 14 residues. In nucleotides, the CDR3 is TGCAGCGTTCCCGACAGACCAACTAACTATGGCTACACCTTC. It codes for CSVPDRPTNYGYTF.

V and J are TRBV4-1 and TRBJ2-7; D not resolved. The germline V and J ends were trimmed by 0 bases and 7 bases, with 16 bases remaining between them. The CDR3 has 15 amino acids. Germline CDR1 MGHRA, CDR2 YSYEKL. CDR3 DNA sequence: TGCGCCAGCAGCCAAGACACCCTTACTCGGGCAGAGCAGTACTTC. It yields the protein CASSQDTLTRAEQYF.

The rearrangement joins TRBV20-1 to TRBJ1-1; the match to TRBD1 covers 9 bases. This CDR3 has 13 amino acids. Germline V CDR1 and CDR2: DFQATT, SNEGSKA (reference sequence). The V gene end was trimmed by 6 bases and the J gene end by 5 bases; junction bases not matched to a gene: 7. Here the CDR3 DNA reads TGCAGTGCCAACAGGGGGCGTGAGACTGAAGCTTTCTTT. Residues: CSANRGRETEAFF.

The chain uses TRBV18 and TRBJ2-1; a weak D match, TRBD1 (5 bases). The CDR3 runs to 15 residues. CDR1 is KGHSH and CDR2 is LQKENI in the germline V gene. V was shortened by 3 bases and J by 5 bases, with 14 bases between the two germline ends. The CDR3: CASSPSWGGHNEQFF. As DNA, the CDR3 is TGTGCCAGCTCACCTAGTTGGGGCGGCCACAATGAGCAGTTCTTC.

The table lists this clonotype with a few counts. This chain connects TRBV6-2 or TRBV6-3 to TRBJ2-7; unclear D gene. Germline assignment: CDR1 MNHEY and CDR2 SVGEGT. Trimming removed 2 bases at V and 2 bases at J, with 10 bases between. This CDR3 has 14 amino acids. In DNA form, the CDR3 reads TGTGCCAGCAGTTACCCGACCAGTACCTACGAGCAGTACTTC. Translating it yields CASSYPTSTYEQYF.

The chain is built from TRBV6-1 and TRBJ2-7, with 8 bases that match TRBD1. The CDR3 runs 13 residues. V shed 7 bases, J shed 2 bases, and the junction held 4 bases outside the gene matches. The V gene's germline CDR1 is MNHNS and CDR2 SASEGT. Written as DNA, the CDR3 is TGTGCCAGCAATCAGGACAGGGCCTACGAGCAGTACTTC. Its protein is CASNQDRAYEQYF.

In this sample, this clonotype turned up a few times. The V gene is TRBV10-3, the J gene TRBJ2-3; 10 bases agree with TRBD2. There are 17 residues in the CDR3. Germline V lookup: CDR1 ENHRY, CDR2 SYGVKD. The V gene end was trimmed by 4 bases and the J gene end by 3 bases; junction bases not matched to a gene: 10. The CDR3 is CAISGRTSGGGTDTQYF. The CDR3, as DNA: TGTGCCATCAGTGGACGGACCAGCGGGGGGGGAACAGATACGCAGTATTTT.

J is TRBJ1-1 and V is TRBV10-3, with 10 bases identical to TRBD1. CDR1 is ENHRY, CDR2 SYGVKD, per germline. The junction had 7 bases not matched to a gene; V was cut back by 3 bases and J by 6 bases. This CDR3 is 15 amino acids long. For the CDR3, the DNA is TGTGCCATCAGTGAACTGGACAGGGGGGACGCTGAAGCTTTCTTT. Protein product: CAISELDRGDAEAFF.

This CDR3 is CASSLLWNGYTF. As DNA, the CDR3 is TGTGCCAGCTCTCTCCTTTGGAATGGCTACACCTTC. The chain links TRBV18 to TRBJ1-2; D ambiguous. The CDR3 has 12 residues. The germline V and J ends were trimmed by 6 bases and 6 bases, with 11 bases remaining between them. Germline-derived CDR1 and CDR2 are KGHSH and LQKENI.

The chain combines TRBV20-1 with TRBJ2-6, with TRBD1 matching over 10 bases. CDR3 size: 17 residues. Germline V gene data show CDR1 as DFQATT and CDR2 as SNEGSKA (reference sequence). J lost 0 bases, V lost 6 bases, and 8 bases had no gene match. The CDR3 nucleotides are TGCAGTGCCCCGTGGACAGGGGGTAGCTCTGGGGCCAACGTCCTGACTTTC. It specifies CSAPWTGGSSGANVLTF.

This clonotype was seen many times. The V gene is TRBV18, the J gene TRBJ2-3; no clear D gene. CDR1 is KGHSH, CDR2 LQKENI, per germline. This CDR3 is built from 13 residues. V shed 3 bases and J shed 1 base, with 5 bases lying between them. The DNA of the CDR3 is TGTGCCAGCTCACCCGAACGCACAGATACGCAGTATTTT. Protein product: CASSPERTDTQYF.

The gene calls are TRBV21-1 and TRBJ1-2; the table names TRBD1, a call not compared with the DNA. TRBV21-1 is given as a pseudogene. The CDR3 is 13 amino acids. CDR3 protein: CASSPRQGAEYTF. The CDR3 coding sequence is TGTGCCAGCAGCCCTCGACAGGGGGCGGAGTACACCTTC.

V is TRBV20-1 and J is TRBJ1-6; D gene uncertain. This CDR3 spans 12 amino acids. Germline values: CDR1 DFQATT, CDR2 SNEGSKA (reference sequence). V was cut by 5 bases and J by 6 bases, with 8 bases left in between. The DNA of the CDR3 is TGCAGTGCTCAGGAGGGTAATTCACCCCTCCACTTT. Encoded protein: CSAQEGNSPLHF.

V gene TRBV5-6 combines with J gene TRBJ1-2; TRBD1 is a possible D gene (6 bases). The CDR3 runs to 16 residues. Trimming left V 0 bases short and J 2 bases short, with 14 bases between. Germline values: CDR1 SGHDT, CDR2 YYEEEE. CDR3 sequence reads: CASSLVGGRRNYGYTF. The CDR3 DNA is TGTGCCAGCAGCTTGGTAGGGGGGCGCAGGAACTATGGCTACACCTTC.

The V and J genes are TRBV6-5 and TRBJ1-2, with a possible D match to TRBD1 (5 bases). V was cut by 2 bases and J by 5 bases, with 15 bases left in between. This CDR3 is 15 amino acids long. The germline V gene has CDR1 MNHEY and CDR2 SVGAGI. CDR3 DNA sequence: TGTGCCAGCAGTTACCTCACCGCGGGGGGGTATGGCTACACCTTC. Translation: CASSYLTAGGYGYTF.

The V gene is TRBV4-1, the J gene TRBJ2-3; D is unclear. The CDR3 is made up of 16 amino acids. Trimming took 4 bases from V and 0 from J, leaving 14 bases between them. Germline lookup yields CDR1 MGHRA and CDR2 YSYEKL. CDR3 nucleotide sequence: TGCGCCAGCAGCCTCCGCGACTCGATCAGCACAGATACGCAGTATTTT. Protein sequence: CASSLRDSISTDTQYF.

V and J are TRBV24-1 and TRBJ1-3; D remains ambiguous. The CDR3 length is 15 residues. Germline CDR1 KGHDR, CDR2 SFDVKD. Trimming shortened V by 4 bases and J by 4 bases, and 13 bases separated the two germline ends. The CDR3 DNA sequence: TGTGCCACCAGTGACTCCGACACGCTCGGAAACACCATATATTTT. Translated, it gives CATSDSDTLGNTIYF.

The table lists this clonotype with a count of one. This sequence may be a read error, since a much larger clone differs from it by one base. This chain connects TRBV20-1 to TRBJ2-7; D gene ambiguous. The J call may be faulty, since TRBJ2-5 better matches the DNA end. This CDR3 comprises 13 residues. CDR1 is DFQATT, CDR2 SNEGSKA, per germline (reference sequence). This CDR3 is CSAGTNNGETQYF. The CDR3 region has the DNA TGCAGTGCTGGTACCAACAATGGGGAGACCCAGTACTTC.

This clonotype came up a few times. V is TRBV6-1 and J is TRBJ2-7; no clear D. The V and J ends lost 1 base and 7 bases respectively, with 14 bases between them. The V gene's germline CDR1 is MNHNS and CDR2 SASEGT. This CDR3 has 14 amino acids. CDR3 in DNA: TGTGCCAGCAGTGAAGTTTGGGGTTACAATGAGCAGTACTTC. Protein: CASSEVWGYNEQYF.

Only one count was recorded for this clonotype. This chain joins TRBV20-1 and TRBJ2-3, with TRBD1 matching 9 bases. Trimming removed 0 bases from V and 4 bases from J; junction bases left unmatched: 14. Germline CDR1 is DFQATT and CDR2 is SNEGSKA (reference sequence). CDR3 length equals 18 residues. The CDR3 reads CSARDQPGQGTHADTQYF. CDR3 DNA: TGCAGTGCTAGAGATCAACCCGGACAGGGGACACACGCAGATACGCAGTATTTT.

The V call is TRBV12-2, the J call TRBJ1-5. TRBV12-2 is recorded as a pseudogene. This CDR3 spans 15 amino acids. The CDR3 is CASRLTADRNQPQHF. In nucleotides, the CDR3 is TGTGCAAGTCGCTTAACCGCCGACAGGAATCAGCCCCAGCATTTT.